The sequence of this T cell receptor (beta chain) was determined in a study of blood T cell repertoires in COVID-19. Study at large: COVID-19 samples, acute and convalescent, were from the United States, Italy and Spain. PBMCs, B-cell-depleted T cells, or T cells were the source of the cDNA or gDNA that made up the material.

V dropped 10 bases and J dropped 4; count of bases not matched to a gene: 6. The CDR3 runs to 13 residues. In germline, CDR1 is LNHDA, CDR2 SQIVND (reference sequence). In the source study's methods: The assay estimated nucleated cells by amplifying reference gene primers. Sequencing used immunoSEQ multiplex PCR; TCRdb keeps in-frame clones, though not all of them. V and J calls and clone size are copied from that table; D and trimming were computed from the DNA. The sample has roughly 20,000 clones; about 85% are singletons. The sequenced sample consisted of peripheral blood. The receptor's source is a human donor in a cohort sampled during active COVID-19. This chain uses TRBV19 with TRBJ2-5, with 10 bases aligning to TRBD2. The DNA for the CDR3 is TGTGCCATCAGCGGGAGGGCCGGAGAGACCCAGTACTTC. This encodes CAISGRAGETQYF.